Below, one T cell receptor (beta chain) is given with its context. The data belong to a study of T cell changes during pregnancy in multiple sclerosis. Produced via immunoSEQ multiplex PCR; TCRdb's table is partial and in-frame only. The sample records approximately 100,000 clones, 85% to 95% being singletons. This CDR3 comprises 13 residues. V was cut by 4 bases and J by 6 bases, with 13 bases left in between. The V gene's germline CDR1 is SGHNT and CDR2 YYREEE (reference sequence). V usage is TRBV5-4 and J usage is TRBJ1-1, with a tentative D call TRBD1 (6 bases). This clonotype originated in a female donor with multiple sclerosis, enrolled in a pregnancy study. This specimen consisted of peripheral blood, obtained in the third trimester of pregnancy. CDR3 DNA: TGTGCCAGCAGCCCACCCGGGGGGCCTGAAGCTTTCTTT. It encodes CASSPPGGPEAFF. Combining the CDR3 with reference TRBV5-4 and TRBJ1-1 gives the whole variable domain ETGVTQSPTHLIKTRGQQVTLRCSSQSGHNTVSWYQQALGQGPQFIFQYYREEENGRGNFPPRFSGLQFPNYSSELNVNALELDDSALYLCASSPPGGPEAFFGQGTRLTVV.